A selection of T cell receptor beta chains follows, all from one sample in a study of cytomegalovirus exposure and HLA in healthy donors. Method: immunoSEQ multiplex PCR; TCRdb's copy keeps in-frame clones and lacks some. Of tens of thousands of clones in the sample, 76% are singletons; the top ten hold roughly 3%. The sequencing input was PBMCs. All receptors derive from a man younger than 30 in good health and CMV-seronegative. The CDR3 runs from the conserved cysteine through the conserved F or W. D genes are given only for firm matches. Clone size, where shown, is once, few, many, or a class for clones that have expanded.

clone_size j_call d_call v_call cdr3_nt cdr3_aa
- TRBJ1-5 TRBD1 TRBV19 TGTGCCAGTAGTGCGACAGGGAATAGCAATCAGCCCCAGCATTTT CASSATGNSNQPQHF
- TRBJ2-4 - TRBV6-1 TGCGCCAGCAGTAAAGGGACTCCGAGGGAAGGCAACATTCAGTACTTC CASSKGTPREGNIQYF
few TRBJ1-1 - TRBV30 TGTGCCTGGAGTGTACGGCGTATAGGAGGTAACACTGAAGCTTTCTTT CAWSVRRIGGNTEAFF
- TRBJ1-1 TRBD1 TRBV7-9 TGTGCCAGCAGCTTAGGCCCGACAGGGGTGAACACTGAAGCTTTCTTT CASSLGPTGVNTEAFF
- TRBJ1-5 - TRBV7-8 TGTGCCAGCAGCTTAGGAGGACAGTGGGACAATCAGCCCCAGCATTTT CASSLGGQWDNQPQHF
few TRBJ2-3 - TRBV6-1 TGTGCCAGCAGTGAATATCCAGGGTGGTCAGATACGCAGTATTTT CASSEYPGWSDTQYF
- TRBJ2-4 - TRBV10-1 TGCGCCAGCAGTACCGGACGGGGAAACATTCAGTACTTC CASSTGRGNIQYF
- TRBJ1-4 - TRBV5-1 TGCGCCAGCGGCCTCGGCCGAGGGTATGAAAAACTGTTTTTT CASGLGRGYEKLFF
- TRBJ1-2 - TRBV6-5 TGTGCCAGCAGTTACTCCCTCCAGGGTCATAACTATGGCTACACCTTC CASSYSLQGHNYGYTF
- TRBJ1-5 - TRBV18 TGTGCCAGCTCACCAACGGGGCAGCCCCAGCATTTT CASSPTGQPQHF
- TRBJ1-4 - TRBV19 TGTGCCAGTAGTATAGATCCAGCGTCTGTGGAGTATGCAACTAATGAAAAACTGTTTTTT CASSIDPASVEYATNEKLFF
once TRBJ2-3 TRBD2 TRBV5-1 TGCGCCAGCACCCCTGGGGCTAGCGGGGGCCCCACAGATACGCAGTATTTT CASTPGASGGPTDTQYF
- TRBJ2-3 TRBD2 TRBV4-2 TGTGCCAGCAGCCAAGGGTTGCAGCGCGGCGGGGGGTGGGATACGCAGTATTTT CASSQGLQRGGGWDTQYF
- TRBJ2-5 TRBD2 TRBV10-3 TGTGCCATCGGTGAGTCGGCTGGCTGGGAGGGAGGAGAGACCCAGTACTTC CAIGESAGWEGGETQYF
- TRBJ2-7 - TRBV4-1 TGCGCCAGCAGCCAAGATTTGGGGCAGTCCTACGAGCAGTACTTC CASSQDLGQSYEQYF
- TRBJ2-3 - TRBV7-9 TGTTCCAGCAGCTCTTACACAGATACGCAGTATTTT CSSSSYTDTQYF
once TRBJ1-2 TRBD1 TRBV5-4 TGTGCCAGCAGCACAGGTGGGGACAGGGGCGAAGGCTACACCTTC CASSTGGDRGEGYTF
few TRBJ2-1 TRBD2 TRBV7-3 TGTGCCAGCAGCCCTAGACTAGCGGGGGGCAATGAGCAGTTCTTC CASSPRLAGGNEQFF
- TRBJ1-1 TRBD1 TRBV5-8 TGTGCCAGCAGCTGGGGGACAGGGCGCACTGAAGCTTTCTTT CASSWGTGRTEAFF
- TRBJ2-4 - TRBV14 TGTGCCAGCAGCCAACTATGGGCAGGAAGTGCCAAAAACATTCAGTACTTC CASSQLWAGSAKNIQYF
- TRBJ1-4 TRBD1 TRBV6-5 TGTGCCAGCAGGCCACAGGGGGTGGCTGGTGAAAAACTGTTTTTT CASRPQGVAGEKLFF
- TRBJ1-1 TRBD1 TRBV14 TGTGCCAGCAGCAAATGGGACAGGGCTGAAGCTTTCTTT CASSKWDRAEAFF
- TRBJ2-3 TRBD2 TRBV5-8 TGTGCCAGCAGCTTGGGAACTAGCGGAGTCCGCACAGATACGCAGTATTTT CASSLGTSGVRTDTQYF
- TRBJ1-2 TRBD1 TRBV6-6 TGTGCCAGCAGTCTACAGGGGGCGCGTGGCTACACCTTC CASSLQGARGYTF
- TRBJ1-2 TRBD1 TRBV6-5 TGTGCCAGCAGTTACGGACAGGGGGCTTATGGCTACACCTTC CASSYGQGAYGYTF
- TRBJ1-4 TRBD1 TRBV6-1 TGTGCCAGCGCCCAGGGGGCCAGTGAAAAACTGTTTTTT CASAQGASEKLFF
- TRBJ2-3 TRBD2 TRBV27 TGTGCCAGCCCGGGGCTAGCGGGGATAGATACGCAGTATTTT CASPGLAGIDTQYF
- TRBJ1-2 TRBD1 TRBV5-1 TGCGCCAGCAGCCAACAACGGACAGGGGGAAGTTATGGCTACACCTTC CASSQQRTGGSYGYTF
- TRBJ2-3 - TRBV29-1 TGCAGCGTTCGTCAGGGTGGCACAGATACGCAGTATTTT CSVRQGGTDTQYF
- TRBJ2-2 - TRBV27 TGTGCCACGAGGACACTCAACACCGGGGAGCTGTTTTTT CATRTLNTGELFF
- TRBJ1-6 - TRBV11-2 TGTGCCAGCAGCTTAAGTGGGCGTGGGTCACCCCTCCACTTT CASSLSGRGSPLHF
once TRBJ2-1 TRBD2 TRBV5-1 TGCGCCAGCAGCTTAAGACCGGGACTAGCGGGGATCATAACTGGGCGGGAGCAGTTCTTC CASSLRPGLAGIITGREQFF
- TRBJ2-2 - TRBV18 TGTGCCAGCTCTCAACTTCCCGGGAAAAACACCGGGGAGCTGTTTTTT CASSQLPGKNTGELFF
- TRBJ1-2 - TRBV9 TGTGCCAGCAGCGTACAAGGGGCCTGGGACTATGGCTACACCTTC CASSVQGAWDYGYTF
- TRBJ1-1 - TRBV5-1 TGCGCCAGCAGTTTACCCGGCCCCGAGGGCGTCACTGAAGCTTTCTTT CASSLPGPEGVTEAFF
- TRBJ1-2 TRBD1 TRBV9 TGTGCCAGCAGCGTAGCTCCGGGACAGATCTATGGCTACACCTTC CASSVAPGQIYGYTF
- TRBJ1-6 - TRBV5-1 TGCGCCAGCAGCTTGGACAGGGTGAGGAATTCACCCCTCCACTTT CASSLDRVRNSPLHF
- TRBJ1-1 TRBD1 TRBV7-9 TGTGCCAGCAGCTCCAGGGGACAGGGTCCGGCTTTCTTT CASSSRGQGPAFF
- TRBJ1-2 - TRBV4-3 TGCGCCAGCAGCCAAGACGGACTCGGGGGAAACAACTATGGCTACACCTTC CASSQDGLGGNNYGYTF
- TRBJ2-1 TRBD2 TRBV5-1 TGCGCCAGCAGCCTCCAAGGGACTAGCGGGGCTACCTACAATGAGCAGTTCTTC CASSLQGTSGATYNEQFF
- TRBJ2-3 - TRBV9 TGTGCCAGCAGCGGCCGCCGTCCTACGACAGATACGCAGTATTTT CASSGRRPTTDTQYF
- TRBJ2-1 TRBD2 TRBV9 TGTGCCAGCAGCGTAGGGGCGCGGCGGGGGGATAATGAGCAGTTCTTC CASSVGARRGDNEQFF
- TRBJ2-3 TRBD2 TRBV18 TGTGCCAGCTCACCCTCAGCGGGGGGGCCTGATACGCAGTATTTT CASSPSAGGPDTQYF
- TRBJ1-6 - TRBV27 TGTGCCAGCGGGAAGGGAGTTAATAATTCACCCCTCCACTTT CASGKGVNNSPLHF
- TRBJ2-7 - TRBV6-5 TGTGCCAGCAGTCGAGCAGGGTACGAGCAGTACTTC CASSRAGYEQYF
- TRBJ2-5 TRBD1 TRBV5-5 TGTGCCAGCAGCGTAGACAGGGGCGGGGAGACCCAGTACTTC CASSVDRGGETQYF
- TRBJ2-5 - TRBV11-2 TGTGCCAGCAGCTTAGATTGGCGGACAACACAAGAGACCCAGTACTTC CASSLDWRTTQETQYF
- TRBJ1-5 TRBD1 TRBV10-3 TGTGCCATCAGTGCCGACAGGGGGCGCAATCAGCCCCAGCATTTT CAISADRGRNQPQHF
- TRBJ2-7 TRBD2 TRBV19 TGTGCCAGTAGTATACGGGGGGATAAATCCTACGAGCAGTACTTC CASSIRGDKSYEQYF
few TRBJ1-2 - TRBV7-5 TGTGCCAGAAGCCGTGACAGGGAGATTGATGGCTACACCTTC CARSRDREIDGYTF